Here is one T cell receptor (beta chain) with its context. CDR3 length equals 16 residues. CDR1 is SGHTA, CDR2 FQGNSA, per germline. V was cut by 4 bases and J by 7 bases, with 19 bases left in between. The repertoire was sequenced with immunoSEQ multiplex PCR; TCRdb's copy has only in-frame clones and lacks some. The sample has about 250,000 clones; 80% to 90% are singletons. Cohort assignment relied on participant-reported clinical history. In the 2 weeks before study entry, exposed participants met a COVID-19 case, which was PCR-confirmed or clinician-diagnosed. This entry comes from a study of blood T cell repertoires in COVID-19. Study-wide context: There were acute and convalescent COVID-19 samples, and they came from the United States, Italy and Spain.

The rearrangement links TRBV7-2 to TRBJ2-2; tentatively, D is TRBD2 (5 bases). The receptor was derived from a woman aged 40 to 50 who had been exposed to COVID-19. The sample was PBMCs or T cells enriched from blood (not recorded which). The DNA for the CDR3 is TGTGCCAGCAGCTCAGACGGGGTGGAGGTAGTCGGGGAGCTGTTTTTT. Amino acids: CASSSDGVEVVGELFF.